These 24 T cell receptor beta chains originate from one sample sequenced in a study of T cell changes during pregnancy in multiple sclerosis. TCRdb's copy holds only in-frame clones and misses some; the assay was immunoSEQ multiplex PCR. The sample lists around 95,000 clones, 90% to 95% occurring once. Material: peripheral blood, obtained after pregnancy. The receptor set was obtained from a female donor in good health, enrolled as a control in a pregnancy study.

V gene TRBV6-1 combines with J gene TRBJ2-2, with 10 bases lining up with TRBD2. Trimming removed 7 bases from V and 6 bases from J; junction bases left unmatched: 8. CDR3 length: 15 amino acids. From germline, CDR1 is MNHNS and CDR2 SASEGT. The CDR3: CASIGSGRGAGELFF. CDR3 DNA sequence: TGTGCCAGCATTGGGAGCGGGAGGGGCGCCGGGGAGCTGTTTTTT.

The CDR3, as DNA: TGTGCCAGCAGCCACCGTGCCGACACGTCCTACGAGCAGTACTTC. Protein product: CASSHRADTSYEQYF. The genes are TRBV9 and TRBJ2-7, with D unresolved. The CDR3 is 15 amino acids. Germline V CDR1 and CDR2: SGDLS, YYNGEE. The ends were cut back, 4 bases at V and 1 base at J, with 15 bases in the middle.

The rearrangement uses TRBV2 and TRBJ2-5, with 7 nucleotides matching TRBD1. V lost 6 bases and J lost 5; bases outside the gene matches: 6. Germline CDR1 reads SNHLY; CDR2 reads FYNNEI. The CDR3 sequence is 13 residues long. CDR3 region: CASRGEQGETQYF. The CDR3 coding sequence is TGTGCCAGCAGAGGAGAACAGGGGGAGACCCAGTACTTC. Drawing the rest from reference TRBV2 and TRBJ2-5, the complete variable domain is EPEVTQTPSHQVTQMGQEVILRCVPISNHLYFYWYRQILGQKVEFLVSFYNNEISEKSEIFDDQFSVERPDGSNFTLKIRSTKLEDSAMYFCASRGEQGETQYFGPGTRLLVL.

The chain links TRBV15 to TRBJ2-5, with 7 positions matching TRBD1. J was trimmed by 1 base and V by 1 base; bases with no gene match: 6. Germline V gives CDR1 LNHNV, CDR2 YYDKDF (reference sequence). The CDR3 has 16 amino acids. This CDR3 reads CATSRGPGGSQETQYF. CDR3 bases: TGTGCCACCAGCAGAGGCCCAGGGGGATCCCAAGAGACCCAGTACTTC. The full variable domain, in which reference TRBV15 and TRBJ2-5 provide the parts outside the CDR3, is DAMVIQNPRYQVTQFGKPVTLSCSQTLNHNVMYWYQQKSSQAPKLLFHYYDKDFNNEADTPDNFQSRRPNTSFCFLDIRSPGLGDTAMYLCATSRGPGGSQETQYFGPGTRLLVL.

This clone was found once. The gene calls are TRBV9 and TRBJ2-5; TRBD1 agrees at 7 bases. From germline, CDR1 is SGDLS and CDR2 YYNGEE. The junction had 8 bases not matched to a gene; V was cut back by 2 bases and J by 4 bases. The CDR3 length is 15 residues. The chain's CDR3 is CASSVGEGAGETQYF. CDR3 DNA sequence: TGTGCCAGCAGCGTGGGAGAGGGGGCAGGAGAGACCCAGTACTTC. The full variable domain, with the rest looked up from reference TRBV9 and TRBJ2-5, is DSGVTQTPKHLITATGQRVTLRCSPRSGDLSVYWYQQSLDQGLQFLIQYYNGEERAKGNILERFSAQQFPDLHSELNLSSLELGDSALYFCASSVGEGAGETQYFGPGTRLLVL.

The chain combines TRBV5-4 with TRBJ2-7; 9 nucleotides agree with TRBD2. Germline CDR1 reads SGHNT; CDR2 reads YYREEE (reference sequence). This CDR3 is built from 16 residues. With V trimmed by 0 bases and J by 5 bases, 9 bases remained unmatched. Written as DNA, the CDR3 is TGTGCCAGCAGCTTGGACGCTGCGGGAGGGGTTCACGAGCAGTACTTC. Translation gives CASSLDAAGGVHEQYF.

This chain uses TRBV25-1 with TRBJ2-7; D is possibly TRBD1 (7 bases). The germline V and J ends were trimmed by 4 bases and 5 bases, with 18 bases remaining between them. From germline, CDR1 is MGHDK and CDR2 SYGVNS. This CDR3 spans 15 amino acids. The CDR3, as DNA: TGTGCCAGCAGTGCCGCCAGGGGGGTTTTCGACGAGCAGTACTTC. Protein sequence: CASSAARGVFDEQYF.

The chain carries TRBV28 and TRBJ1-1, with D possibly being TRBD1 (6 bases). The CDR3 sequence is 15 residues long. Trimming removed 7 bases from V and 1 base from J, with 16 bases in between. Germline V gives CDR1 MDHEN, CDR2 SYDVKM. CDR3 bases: TGTGCCAGCACTGATCCCGGGACATCGAACACTGAAGCTTTCTTT. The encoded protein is CASTDPGTSNTEAFF.

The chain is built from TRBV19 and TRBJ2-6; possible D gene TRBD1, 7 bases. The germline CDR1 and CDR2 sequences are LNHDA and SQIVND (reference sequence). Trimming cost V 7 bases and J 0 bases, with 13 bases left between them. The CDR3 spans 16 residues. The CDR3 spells CASNPGGFSGANVLTF. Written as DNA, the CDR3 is TGTGCCAGTAACCCAGGGGGGTTCTCTGGGGCCAACGTCCTGACTTTC.

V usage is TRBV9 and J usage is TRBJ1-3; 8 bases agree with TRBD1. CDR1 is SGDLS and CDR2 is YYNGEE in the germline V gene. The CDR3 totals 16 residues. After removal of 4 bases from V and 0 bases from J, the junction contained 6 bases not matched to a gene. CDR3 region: CASSPGGTGSGNTIYF. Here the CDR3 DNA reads TGTGCCAGCAGCCCAGGCGGGACAGGCTCTGGAAACACCATATATTTT.

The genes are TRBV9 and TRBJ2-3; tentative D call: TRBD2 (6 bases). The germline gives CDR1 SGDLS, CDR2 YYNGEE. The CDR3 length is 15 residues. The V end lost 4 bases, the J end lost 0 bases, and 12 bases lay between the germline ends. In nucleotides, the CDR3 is TGTGCCAGCAGCCCTGGAGGGGCGAGCACAGATACGCAGTATTTT. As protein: CASSPGGASTDTQYF.

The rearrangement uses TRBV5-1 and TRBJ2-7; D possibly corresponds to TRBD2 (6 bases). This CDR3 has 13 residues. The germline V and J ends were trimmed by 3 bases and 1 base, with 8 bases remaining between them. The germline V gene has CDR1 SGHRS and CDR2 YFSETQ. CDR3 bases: TGCGCCAGCAGCTACGGGACTTCCTACGAGCAGTACTTC. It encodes CASSYGTSYEQYF.

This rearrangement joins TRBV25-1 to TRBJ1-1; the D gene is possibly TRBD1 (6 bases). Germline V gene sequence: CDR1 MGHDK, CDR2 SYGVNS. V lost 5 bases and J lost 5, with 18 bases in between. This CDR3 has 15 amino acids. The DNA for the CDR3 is TGTGCCAGCAGTATCTTCGGACAGAGAGGAACTGAAGCTTTCTTT. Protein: CASSIFGQRGTEAFF.

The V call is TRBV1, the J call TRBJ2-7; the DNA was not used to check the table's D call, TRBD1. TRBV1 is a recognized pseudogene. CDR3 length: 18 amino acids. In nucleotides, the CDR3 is TGCACCAGCAGCCAAAAAAGGGGTCAGGGGGAGACCGCCTACGAGCAGTACTTC. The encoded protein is CTSSQKRGQGETAYEQYF.

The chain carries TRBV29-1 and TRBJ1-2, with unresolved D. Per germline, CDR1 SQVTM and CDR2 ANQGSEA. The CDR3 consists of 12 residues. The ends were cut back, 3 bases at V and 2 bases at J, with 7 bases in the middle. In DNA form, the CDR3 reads TGCAGCGTTGATAGCGGAAACTATGGCTACACCTTC. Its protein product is CSVDSGNYGYTF.

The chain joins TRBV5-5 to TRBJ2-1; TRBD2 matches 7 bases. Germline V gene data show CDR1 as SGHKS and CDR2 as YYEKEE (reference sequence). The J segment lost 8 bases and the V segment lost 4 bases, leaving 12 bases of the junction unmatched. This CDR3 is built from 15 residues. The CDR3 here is CASSPGGLLFHEQFF. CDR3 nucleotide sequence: TGTGCCAGCAGCCCGGGAGGCCTTTTGTTCCATGAGCAGTTCTTC. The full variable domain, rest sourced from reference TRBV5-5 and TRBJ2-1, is DAGVTQSPTHLIKTRGQQVTLRCSPISGHKSVSWYQQVLGQGPQFIFQYYEKEERGRGNFPDRFSARQFPNYSSELNVNALLLGDSALYLCASSPGGLLFHEQFFGPGTRLTVL.

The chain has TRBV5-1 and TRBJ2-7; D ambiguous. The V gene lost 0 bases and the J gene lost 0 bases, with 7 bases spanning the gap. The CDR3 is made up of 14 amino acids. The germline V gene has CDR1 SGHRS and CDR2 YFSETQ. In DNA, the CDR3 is TGCGCCAGCAGCTTGGAGTGGGCCTCCTACGAGCAGTACTTC. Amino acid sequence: CASSLEWASYEQYF.

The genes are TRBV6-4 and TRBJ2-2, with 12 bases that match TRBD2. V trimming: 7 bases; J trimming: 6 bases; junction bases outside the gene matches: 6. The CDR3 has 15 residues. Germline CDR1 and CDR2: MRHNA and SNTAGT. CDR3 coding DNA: TGTGCCAGCACCCGACTAGCGGGAGTACCCGGGGAGCTGTTTTTT. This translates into CASTRLAGVPGELFF.

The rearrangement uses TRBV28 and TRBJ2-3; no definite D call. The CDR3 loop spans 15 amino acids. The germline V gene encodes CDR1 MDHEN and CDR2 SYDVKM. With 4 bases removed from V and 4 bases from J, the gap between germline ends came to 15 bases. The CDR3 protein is CASSSLRFGADTQYF. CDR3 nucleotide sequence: TGTGCCAGCAGTTCACTAAGGTTTGGCGCAGATACGCAGTATTTT.

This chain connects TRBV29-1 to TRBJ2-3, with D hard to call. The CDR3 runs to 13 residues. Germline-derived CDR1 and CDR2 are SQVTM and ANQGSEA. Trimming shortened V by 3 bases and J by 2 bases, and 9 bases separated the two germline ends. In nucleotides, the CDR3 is TGCAGCGTTGAGGGCGAGAACACAGATACGCAGTATTTT. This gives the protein CSVEGENTDTQYF.

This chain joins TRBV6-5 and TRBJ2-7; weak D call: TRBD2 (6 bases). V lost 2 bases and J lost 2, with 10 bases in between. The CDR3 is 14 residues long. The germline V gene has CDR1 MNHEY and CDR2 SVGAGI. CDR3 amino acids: CASSYQGGTYEQYF. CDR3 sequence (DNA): TGTGCCAGCAGTTACCAGGGAGGTACCTACGAGCAGTACTTC.

The CDR3 sequence is CASSIGFNRDYGYTF. The CDR3 DNA follows: TGTGCCAGTAGTATTGGGTTTAACAGGGACTATGGCTACACCTTC. The chain links TRBV19 to TRBJ1-2; D might be TRBD1 (6 bases). CDR1 and CDR2 from the germline V gene are LNHDA and SQIVND (reference sequence). The length of the CDR3 is 15 residues. The V and J ends lost 3 bases and 3 bases respectively, with 14 bases between them.

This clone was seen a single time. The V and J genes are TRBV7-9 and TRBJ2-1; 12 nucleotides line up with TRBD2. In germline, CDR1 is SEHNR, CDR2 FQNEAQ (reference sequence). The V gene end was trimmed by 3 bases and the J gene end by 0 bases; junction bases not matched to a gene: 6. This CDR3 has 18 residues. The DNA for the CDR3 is TGTGCCAGCAGCTTGGGACTAGCGGGTATACGCTCCTACAATGAGCAGTTCTTC. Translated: CASSLGLAGIRSYNEQFF.

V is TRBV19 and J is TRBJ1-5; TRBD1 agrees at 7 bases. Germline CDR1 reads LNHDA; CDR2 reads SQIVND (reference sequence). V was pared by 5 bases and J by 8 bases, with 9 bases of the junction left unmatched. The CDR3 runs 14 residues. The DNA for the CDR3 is TGTGCCAGTAGTGCCGGACAGGTTCACGAGCCCCAGCATTTT. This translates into CASSAGQVHEPQHF.